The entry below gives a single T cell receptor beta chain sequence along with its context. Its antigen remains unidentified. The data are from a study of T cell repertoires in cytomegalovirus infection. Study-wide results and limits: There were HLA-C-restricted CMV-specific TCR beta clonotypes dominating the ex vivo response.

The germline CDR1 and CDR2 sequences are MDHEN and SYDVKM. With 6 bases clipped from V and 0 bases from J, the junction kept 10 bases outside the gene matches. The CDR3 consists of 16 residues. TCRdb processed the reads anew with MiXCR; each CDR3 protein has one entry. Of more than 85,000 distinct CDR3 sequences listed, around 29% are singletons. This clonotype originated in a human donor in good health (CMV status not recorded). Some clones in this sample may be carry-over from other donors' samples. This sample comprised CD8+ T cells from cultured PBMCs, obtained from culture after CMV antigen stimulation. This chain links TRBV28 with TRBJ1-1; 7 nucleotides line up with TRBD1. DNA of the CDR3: TGTGCCAGCAGCCTTACTCCGGGACAGATGAACACTGAAGCTTTCTTT. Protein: CASSLTPGQMNTEAFF.